This T cell receptor beta chain was sequenced for a study of blood T cell repertoires in COVID-19. About the study: Material from acute and convalescent COVID-19 was sourced from the United States, Italy and Spain.

Patients from Seattle were sampled longitudinally, starting during active infection. Authors' methods: Estimation of nucleated cell counts relied on the amplification of reference gene primers. Measured with immunoSEQ multiplex PCR; TCRdb has only the in-frame clones, and not every one. The V and J calls and clone size are taken from that table; D and trimming were inferred from the DNA. In the table there are under 150,000 clones, more than 80% of which are singletons. In germline, CDR1 is MGHRA, CDR2 YSYEKL. This CDR3 spans 15 amino acids. The germline V and J ends were trimmed by 5 bases and 4 bases, with 17 bases remaining between them.

This sequence originates from a woman aged 55-69 years with COVID-19, enrolled during active disease. The source material was peripheral blood. The chain joins TRBV4-1 to TRBJ1-2, with D unresolved. CDR3 in DNA: TGCGCCAGCAGCGAACCTGCGGTGCTCTTCTATGGCTACACCTTC. Amino acid sequence: CASSEPAVLFYGYTF.